The 2 T cell receptor beta chains given below trace back to one sample, sequenced in a study of T cells after posttransplantation cyclophosphamide. A marrow graft followed busulfan-fludarabine conditioning, with cyclophosphamide on days +3 and +4. TCRdb's copy holds only in-frame clones and misses some; the assay was immunoSEQ multiplex PCR. This table has fewer than 8,000 clones, almost 85% appearing once. The sample was CD8+ T cells sorted from PBMCs, taken approximately 190 weeks after allogeneic stem cell transplant with posttransplant cyclophosphamide. The receptors derive from a female patient aged 50 to 65 who received an allogeneic stem cell transplant from a related donor, was CMV-positive, and had no GVHD. Some T cells may be provided by the graft donor.

V usage is TRBV5-1 and J usage is TRBJ1-1, with 7 positions matching TRBD1. Germline V CDR1 and CDR2: SGHRS, YFSETQ. CDR3 length equals 14 residues. The J segment lost 4 bases and the V segment lost 4 bases, leaving 7 bases of the junction unmatched. The CDR3 is CASSVGGGGTEAFF. The CDR3 DNA follows: TGCGCCAGCAGCGTAGGGGGCGGCGGCACTGAAGCTTTCTTT.

The chain has TRBV14 and TRBJ2-7; 7 bases agree with TRBD2. Germline assignment: CDR1 SGHDN and CDR2 FVKESK. V gave up 0 bases and J gave up 2 bases; unmatched junction bases: 7. There are 16 residues in the CDR3. The CDR3: CASSQDGLAVTYEQYF. The CDR3 DNA is TGTGCCAGCAGCCAAGATGGGCTAGCGGTGACCTACGAGCAGTACTTC.